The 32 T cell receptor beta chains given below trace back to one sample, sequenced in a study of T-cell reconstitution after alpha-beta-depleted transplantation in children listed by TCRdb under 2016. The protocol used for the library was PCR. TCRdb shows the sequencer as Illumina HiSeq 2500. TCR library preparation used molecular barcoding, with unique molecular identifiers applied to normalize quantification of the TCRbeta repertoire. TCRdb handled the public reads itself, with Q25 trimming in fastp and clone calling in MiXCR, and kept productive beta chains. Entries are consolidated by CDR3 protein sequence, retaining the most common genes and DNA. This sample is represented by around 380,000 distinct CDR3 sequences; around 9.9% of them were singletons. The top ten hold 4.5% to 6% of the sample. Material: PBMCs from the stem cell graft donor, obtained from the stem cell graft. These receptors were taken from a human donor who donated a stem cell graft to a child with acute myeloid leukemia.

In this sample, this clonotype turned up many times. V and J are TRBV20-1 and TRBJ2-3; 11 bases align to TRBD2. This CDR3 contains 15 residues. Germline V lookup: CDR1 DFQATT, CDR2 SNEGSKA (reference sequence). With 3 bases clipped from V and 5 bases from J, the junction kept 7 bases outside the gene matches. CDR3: CSASATSGSLDTQYF. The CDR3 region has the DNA TGCAGTGCTAGCGCCACTAGCGGGAGTCTAGATACGCAGTATTTT.

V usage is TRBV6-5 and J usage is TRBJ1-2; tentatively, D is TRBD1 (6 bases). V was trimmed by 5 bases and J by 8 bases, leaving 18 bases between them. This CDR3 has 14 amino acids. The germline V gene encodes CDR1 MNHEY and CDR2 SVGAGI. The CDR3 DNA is TGTGCCAGCAGTACTGTGCAGGGGAGGAGCGGCTACACCTTC. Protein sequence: CASSTVQGRSGYTF.

Here the CDR3 reads CASRIGGGRGTEAFF. The CDR3 region has the DNA TGTGCCAGCAGGATTGGAGGGGGCAGGGGCACTGAAGCTTTCTTT. The rearrangement links TRBV12-3 or TRBV12-4 to TRBJ1-1; 7 bases are shared with TRBD1. Germline trimming cut 6 bases from V and 4 bases from J; bases unmatched to any gene: 11. The CDR3 covers 15 residues.

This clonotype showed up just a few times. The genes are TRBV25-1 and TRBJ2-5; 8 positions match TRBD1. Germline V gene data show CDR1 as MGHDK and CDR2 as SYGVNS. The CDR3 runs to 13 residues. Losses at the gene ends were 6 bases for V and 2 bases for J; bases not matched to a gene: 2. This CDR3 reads CASRRQGQETQYF. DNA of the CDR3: TGTGCCAGCAGGAGACAGGGGCAAGAGACCCAGTACTTC.

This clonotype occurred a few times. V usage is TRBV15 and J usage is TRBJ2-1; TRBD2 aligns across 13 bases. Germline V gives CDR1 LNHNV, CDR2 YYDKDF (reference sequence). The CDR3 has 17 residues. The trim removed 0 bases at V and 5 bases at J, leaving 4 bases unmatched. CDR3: CATSRDRTSGSHNEQFF. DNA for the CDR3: TGTGCCACCAGCAGAGACCGGACTAGCGGGAGCCACAATGAGCAGTTCTTC.

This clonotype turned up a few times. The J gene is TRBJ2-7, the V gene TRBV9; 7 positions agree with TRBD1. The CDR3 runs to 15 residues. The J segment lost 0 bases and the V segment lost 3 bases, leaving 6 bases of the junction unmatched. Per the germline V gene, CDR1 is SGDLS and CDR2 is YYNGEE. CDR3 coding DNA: TGTGCCAGCAGCGAGACAGGGATCAGCTCCTACGAGCAGTACTTC. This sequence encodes CASSETGISSYEQYF.

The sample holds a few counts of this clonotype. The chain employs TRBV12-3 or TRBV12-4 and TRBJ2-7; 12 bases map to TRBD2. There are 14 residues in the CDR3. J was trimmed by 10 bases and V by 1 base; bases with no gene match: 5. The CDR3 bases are TGTGCCAGCAGTTTAGGACTAGCGGGGGCAAGACAGTACGTC. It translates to CASSLGLAGARQYV.

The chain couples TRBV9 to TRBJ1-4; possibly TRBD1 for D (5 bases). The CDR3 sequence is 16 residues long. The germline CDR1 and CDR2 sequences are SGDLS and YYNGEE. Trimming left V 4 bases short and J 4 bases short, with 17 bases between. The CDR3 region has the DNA TGTGCCAGCAGCCCTCGACCGGGACTGCTTAATGAAAAACTGTTTTTT. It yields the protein CASSPRPGLLNEKLFF.

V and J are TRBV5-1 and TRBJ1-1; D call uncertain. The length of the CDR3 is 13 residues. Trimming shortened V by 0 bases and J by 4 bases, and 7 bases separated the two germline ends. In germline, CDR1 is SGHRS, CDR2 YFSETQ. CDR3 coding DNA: TGCGCCAGCAGCTTGGAGCCGGGCACTGAAGCTTTCTTT. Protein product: CASSLEPGTEAFF.

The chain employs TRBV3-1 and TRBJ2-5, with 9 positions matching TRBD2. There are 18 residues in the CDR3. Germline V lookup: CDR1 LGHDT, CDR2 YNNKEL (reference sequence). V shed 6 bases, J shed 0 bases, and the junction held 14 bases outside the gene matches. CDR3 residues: CASSHGASGDKYQETQYF. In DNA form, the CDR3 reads TGTGCCAGCAGTCATGGGGCTAGCGGGGACAAGTACCAAGAGACCCAGTACTTC.

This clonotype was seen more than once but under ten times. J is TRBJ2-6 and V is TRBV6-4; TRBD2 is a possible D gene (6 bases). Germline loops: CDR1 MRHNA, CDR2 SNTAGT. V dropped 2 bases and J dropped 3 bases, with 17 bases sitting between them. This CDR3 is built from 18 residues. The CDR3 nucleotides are TGTGCCAGCAGTGACGAATTGCAGGGACTGTATGGGGCCAACGTCCTGACTTTC. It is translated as CASSDELQGLYGANVLTF.

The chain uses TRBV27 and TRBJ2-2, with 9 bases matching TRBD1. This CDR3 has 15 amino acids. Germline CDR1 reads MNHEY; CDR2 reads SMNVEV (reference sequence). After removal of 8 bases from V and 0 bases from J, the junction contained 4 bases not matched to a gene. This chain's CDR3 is CASGRQGANTGELFF. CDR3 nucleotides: TGTGCCAGCGGGAGACAGGGGGCGAACACCGGGGAGCTGTTTTTT.

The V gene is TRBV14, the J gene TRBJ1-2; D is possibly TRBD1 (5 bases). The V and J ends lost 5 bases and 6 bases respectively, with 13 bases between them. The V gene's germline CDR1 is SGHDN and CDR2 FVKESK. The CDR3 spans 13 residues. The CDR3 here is CASSDRATDGYTF. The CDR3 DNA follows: TGTGCCAGCAGCGATCGAGCGACAGATGGCTACACCTTC.

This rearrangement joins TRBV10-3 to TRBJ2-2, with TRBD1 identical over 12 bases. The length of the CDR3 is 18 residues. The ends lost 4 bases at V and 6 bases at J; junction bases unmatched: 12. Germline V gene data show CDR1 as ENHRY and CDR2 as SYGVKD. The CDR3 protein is CAISGPRDRGRVPGELFF. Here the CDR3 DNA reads TGTGCCATCAGTGGACCCCGGGACAGGGGGCGAGTCCCCGGGGAGCTGTTTTTT.

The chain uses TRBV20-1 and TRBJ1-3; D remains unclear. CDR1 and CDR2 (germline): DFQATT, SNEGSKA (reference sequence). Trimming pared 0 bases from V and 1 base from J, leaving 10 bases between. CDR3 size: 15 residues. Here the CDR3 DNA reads TGCAGTGCTAGAGATTTTAGGCCTTCTGGAAACACCATATATTTT. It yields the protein CSARDFRPSGNTIYF.

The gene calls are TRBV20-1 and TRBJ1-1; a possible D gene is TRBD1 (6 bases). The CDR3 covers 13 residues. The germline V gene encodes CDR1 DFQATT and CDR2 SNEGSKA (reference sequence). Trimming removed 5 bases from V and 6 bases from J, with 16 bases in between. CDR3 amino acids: CSARRGGRAEAFF. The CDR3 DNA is TGCAGTGCTCGTAGAGGGGGTCGGGCTGAAGCTTTCTTT.

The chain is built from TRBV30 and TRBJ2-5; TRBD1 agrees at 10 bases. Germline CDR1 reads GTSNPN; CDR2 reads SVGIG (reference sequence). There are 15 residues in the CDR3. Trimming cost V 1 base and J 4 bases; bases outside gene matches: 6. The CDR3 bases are TGTGCCTGGAGTGACTCGACAGGGGGCGTAGAGACCCAGTACTTC. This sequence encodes CAWSDSTGGVETQYF.

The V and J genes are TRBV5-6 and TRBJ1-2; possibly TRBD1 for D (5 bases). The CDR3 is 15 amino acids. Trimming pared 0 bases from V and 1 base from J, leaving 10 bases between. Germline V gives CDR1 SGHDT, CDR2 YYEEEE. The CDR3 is CASSLGGGDNYGYTF. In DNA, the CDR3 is TGTGCCAGCAGCTTGGGTGGAGGGGATAACTATGGCTACACCTTC.

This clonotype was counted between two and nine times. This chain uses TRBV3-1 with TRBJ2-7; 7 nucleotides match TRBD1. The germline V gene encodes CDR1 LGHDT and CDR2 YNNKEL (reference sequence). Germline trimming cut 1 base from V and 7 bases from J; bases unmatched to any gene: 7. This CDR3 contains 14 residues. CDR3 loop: CASSQVAGGTEQYV. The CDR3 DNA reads TGTGCCAGCAGCCAAGTTGCAGGGGGTACAGAGCAGTACGTC.

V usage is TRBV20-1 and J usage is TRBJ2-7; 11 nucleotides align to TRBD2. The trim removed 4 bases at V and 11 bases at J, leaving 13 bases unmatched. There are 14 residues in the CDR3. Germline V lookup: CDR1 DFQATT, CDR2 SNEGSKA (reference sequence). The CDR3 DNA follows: TGCAGTGCTACCAAACTAGCGGGAGATCTTGTTGAGTACTTC. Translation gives CSATKLAGDLVEYF.

CDR3 DNA sequence: TGCAGTGCTAGAGGCCGGGACAGGGCCGAGCAGTACTTC. This translates into CSARGRDRAEQYF. This rearrangement joins TRBV20-1 to TRBJ2-7, with 9 nucleotides matching TRBD1. CDR3 size: 13 residues. The J segment lost 6 bases and the V segment lost 1 base, leaving 4 bases of the junction unmatched. Germline CDR1 reads DFQATT; CDR2 reads SNEGSKA (reference sequence).

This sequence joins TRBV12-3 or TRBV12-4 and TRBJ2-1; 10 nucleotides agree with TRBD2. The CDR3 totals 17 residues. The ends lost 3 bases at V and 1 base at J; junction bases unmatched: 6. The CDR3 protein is CASSFPASGGSYNEQFF. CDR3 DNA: TGTGCCAGCAGTTTTCCCGCTAGCGGGGGATCCTACAATGAGCAGTTCTTC.

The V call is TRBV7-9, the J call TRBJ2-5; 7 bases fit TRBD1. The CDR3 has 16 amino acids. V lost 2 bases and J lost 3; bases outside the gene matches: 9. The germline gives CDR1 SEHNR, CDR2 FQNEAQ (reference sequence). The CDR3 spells CASSLPTGTDKETQYF. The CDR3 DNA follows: TGTGCCAGCAGCTTACCTACCGGGACAGATAAAGAGACCCAGTACTTC.

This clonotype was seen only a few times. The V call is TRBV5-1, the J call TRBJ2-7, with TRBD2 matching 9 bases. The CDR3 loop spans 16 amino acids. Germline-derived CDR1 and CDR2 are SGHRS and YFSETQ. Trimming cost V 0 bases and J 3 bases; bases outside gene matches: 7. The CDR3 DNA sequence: TGCGCCAGCAGCTTGGGAGGCGGGAGGGCCAGCTACGAGCAGTACTTC. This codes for CASSLGGGRASYEQYF.

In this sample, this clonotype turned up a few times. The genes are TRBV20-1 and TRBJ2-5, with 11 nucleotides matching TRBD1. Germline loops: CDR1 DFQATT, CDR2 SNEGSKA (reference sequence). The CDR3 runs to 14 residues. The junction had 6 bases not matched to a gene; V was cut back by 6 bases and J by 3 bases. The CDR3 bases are TGCAGTGCAAACCGGGACAGGGGGGAAGAGACCCAGTACTTC. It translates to CSANRDRGEETQYF.

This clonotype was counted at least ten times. CDR3 in DNA: TGTGCCAGCACACCAACCCAGGGTGGAGAGACCCAGTACTTC. Translated, it gives CASTPTQGGETQYF. The chain recombines TRBV11-1 with TRBJ2-5, with TRBD1 as a possible D gene (5 bases). The CDR3 runs to 14 residues. Germline V CDR1 and CDR2: SGHAT, FQDESV (reference sequence). Trimming removed 7 bases from V and 4 bases from J, with 16 bases in between.

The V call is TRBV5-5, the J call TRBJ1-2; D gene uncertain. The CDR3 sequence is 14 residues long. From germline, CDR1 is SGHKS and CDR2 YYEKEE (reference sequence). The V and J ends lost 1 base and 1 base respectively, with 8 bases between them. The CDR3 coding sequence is TGTGCCAGCAGCTTGTCGGGGAATAACTATGGCTACACCTTC. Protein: CASSLSGNNYGYTF.

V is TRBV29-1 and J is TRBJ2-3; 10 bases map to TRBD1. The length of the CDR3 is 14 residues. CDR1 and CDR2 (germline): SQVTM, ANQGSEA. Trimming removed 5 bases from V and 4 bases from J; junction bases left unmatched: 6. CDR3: CSVPAGQGSDTQYF. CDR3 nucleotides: TGCAGCGTTCCCGCGGGACAGGGGTCAGATACGCAGTATTTT.

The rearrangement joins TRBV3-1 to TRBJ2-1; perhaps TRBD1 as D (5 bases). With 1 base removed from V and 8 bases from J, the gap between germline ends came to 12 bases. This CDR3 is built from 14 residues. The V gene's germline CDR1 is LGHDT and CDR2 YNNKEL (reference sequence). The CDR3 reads CASSQVSRAHEQFF. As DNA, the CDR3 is TGTGCCAGCAGCCAAGTGTCCAGGGCCCATGAGCAGTTCTTC.

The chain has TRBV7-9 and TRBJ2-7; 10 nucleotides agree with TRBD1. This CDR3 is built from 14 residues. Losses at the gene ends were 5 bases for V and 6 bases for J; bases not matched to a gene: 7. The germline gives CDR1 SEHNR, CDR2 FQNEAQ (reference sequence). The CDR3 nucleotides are TGTGCCAGCAGCCTACCCGGGACAGGGGTCGAGCAGTACGTC. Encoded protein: CASSLPGTGVEQYV.

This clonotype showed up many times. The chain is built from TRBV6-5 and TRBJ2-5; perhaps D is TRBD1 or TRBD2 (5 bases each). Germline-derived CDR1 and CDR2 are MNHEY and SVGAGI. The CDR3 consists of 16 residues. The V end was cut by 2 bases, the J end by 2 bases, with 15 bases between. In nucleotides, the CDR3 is TGTGCCAGCAGTTACGACCCGGGGCCGCCGCAAGAGACCCAGTACTTC. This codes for CASSYDPGPPQETQYF.

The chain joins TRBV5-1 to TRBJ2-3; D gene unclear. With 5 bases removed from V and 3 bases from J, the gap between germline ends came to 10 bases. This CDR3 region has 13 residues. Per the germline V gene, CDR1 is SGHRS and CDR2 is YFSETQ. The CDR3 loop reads CASRQLGTDTQYF. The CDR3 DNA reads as TGCGCCAGCAGACAGCTTGGAACAGATACGCAGTATTTT.